This T cell receptor beta chain is from a study of T cells in narcolepsy. At the level of the study: Donors had narcolepsy type 1 or type 2, or were healthy controls. Study results and limitations: Reportedly, autoreactive clonotypes were serially detected in patients' blood but not controls'. HCRT-specific and TRIB2-specific autoreactive clonotypes appeared among same-patient CSF and blood CD4+ clonotypes.

TCRdb keeps only in-frame clones here, not all; method: immunoSEQ multiplex PCR. Of about 41,000 clones in the sample, approximately 90% were seen once. As regards this clone: What it binds is unknown.

Specimen: CD45RA- memory CD4+ T cells from PBMCs. This receptor was obtained from a human donor with narcolepsy.

CDR3 region: CASTPSDPGREQYF. The DNA for the CDR3 is TGTGCCAGCACTCCTAGCGACCCTGGGCGGGAGCAGTACTTC. The rearrangement uses TRBV6-5 and TRBJ2-7, with D perhaps TRBD2 (6 bases). Per germline, CDR1 MNHEY and CDR2 SVGAGI. The CDR3 is 14 residues long. V lost 7 bases and J lost 7, with 20 bases in between.